A single T cell receptor beta chain is shown here with its context. Its matching antigen is unknown. The time point denotes: week 23, last vaccination. With topical imiquimod, each dose of the vaccine consisted of 300 ug of mutant IDH1 20-mer peptide. Donors had new IDH1-mutant astrocytomas of WHO grade 3 or 4 (ATRX-lost). This sample was included in a study of a mutant IDH1 vaccine in newly diagnosed glioma. Study-level information: Following radiotherapy alone, or alongside temozolomide cycles, vaccination was started after an interval of 4-6 weeks. Patients had received radiotherapy, temozolomide, or both previously, most receiving both.

The germline CDR1 and CDR2 sequences are GTSNPN and SVGIG (reference sequence). Trimming took off 7 bases at V and 0 bases at J, with 13 bases between the two ends. The CDR3 spans 13 residues. The data were produced by immunoSEQ multiplex PCR, yet TCRdb's version contains in-frame clones alone and is incomplete. The table shows fewer than 45,000 clones, with approximately 90% occurring only once. The TCR comes from a man aged 45-60 years with glioma. The material sequenced was PBMCs, taken from a glioma patient whose treatment included an IDH1 peptide vaccine. The V and J genes are TRBV30 and TRBJ2-7; D uncertain. The CDR3 sequence is CASGFGSSYEQYF. In DNA, the CDR3 is TGTGCCTCGGGTTTCGGCAGCTCCTACGAGCAGTACTTC.